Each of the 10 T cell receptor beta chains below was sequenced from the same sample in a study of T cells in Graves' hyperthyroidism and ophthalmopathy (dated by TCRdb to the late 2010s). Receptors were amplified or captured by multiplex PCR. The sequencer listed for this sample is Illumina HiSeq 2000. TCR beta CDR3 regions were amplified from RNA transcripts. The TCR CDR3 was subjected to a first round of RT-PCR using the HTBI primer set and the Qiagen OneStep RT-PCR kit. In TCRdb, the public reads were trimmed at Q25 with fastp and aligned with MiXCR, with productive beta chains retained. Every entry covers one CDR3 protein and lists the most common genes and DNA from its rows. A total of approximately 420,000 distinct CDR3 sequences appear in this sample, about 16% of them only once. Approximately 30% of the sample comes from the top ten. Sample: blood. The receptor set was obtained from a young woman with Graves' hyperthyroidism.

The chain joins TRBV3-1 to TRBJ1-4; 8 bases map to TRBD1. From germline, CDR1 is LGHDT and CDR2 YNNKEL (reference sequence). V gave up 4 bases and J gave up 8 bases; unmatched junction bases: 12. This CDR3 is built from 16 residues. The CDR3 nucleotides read TGTGCCAGCAGCCGAAAGGGCGGACAGGGAGAGGAAAAACTGTTTTTT. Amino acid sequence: CASSRKGGQGEEKLFF.

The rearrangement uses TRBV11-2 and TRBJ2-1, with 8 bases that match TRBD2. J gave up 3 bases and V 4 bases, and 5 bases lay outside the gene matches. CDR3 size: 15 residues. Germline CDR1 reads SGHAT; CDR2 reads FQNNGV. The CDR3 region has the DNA TGTGCCAGCAGCTCAGTAGCGGGAAGCTACAATGAGCAGTTCTTC. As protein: CASSSVAGSYNEQFF.

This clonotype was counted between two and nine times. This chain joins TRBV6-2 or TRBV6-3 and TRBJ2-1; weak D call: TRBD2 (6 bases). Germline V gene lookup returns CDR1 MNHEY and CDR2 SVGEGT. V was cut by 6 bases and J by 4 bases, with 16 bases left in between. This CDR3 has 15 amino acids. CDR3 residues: CASSGTQAGYNEQFF. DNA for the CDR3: TGTGCCAGCAGCGGGACCCAAGCGGGTTACAATGAGCAGTTCTTC.

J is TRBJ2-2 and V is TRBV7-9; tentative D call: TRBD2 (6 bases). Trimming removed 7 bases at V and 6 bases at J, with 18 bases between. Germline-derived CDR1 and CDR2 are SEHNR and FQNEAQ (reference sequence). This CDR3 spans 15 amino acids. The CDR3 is CASTPRSSGAGELFF. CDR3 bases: TGTGCCAGCACCCCCCGGTCTTCGGGGGCCGGGGAGCTGTTTTTT.

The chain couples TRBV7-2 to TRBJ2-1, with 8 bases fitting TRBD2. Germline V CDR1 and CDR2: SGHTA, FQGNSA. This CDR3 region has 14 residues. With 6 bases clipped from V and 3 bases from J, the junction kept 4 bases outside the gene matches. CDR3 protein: CASSRGGGYNEQFF. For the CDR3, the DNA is TGTGCCAGCAGTCGGGGGGGGGGCTACAATGAGCAGTTCTTC.

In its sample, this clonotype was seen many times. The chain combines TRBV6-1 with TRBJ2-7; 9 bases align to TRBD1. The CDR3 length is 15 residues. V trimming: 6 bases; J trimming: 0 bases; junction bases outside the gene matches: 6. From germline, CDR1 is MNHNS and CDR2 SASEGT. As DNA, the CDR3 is TGTGCCAGCAGGAACAGGGGGCTCGGCTCCTACGAGCAGTACTTC. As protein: CASRNRGLGSYEQYF.

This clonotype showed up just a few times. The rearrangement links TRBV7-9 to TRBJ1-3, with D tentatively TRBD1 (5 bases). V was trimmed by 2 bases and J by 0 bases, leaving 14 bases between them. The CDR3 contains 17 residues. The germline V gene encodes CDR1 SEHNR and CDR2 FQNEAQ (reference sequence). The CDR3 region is CASSLSPTASSGNTIYF. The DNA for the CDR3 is TGTGCCAGCAGCTTATCCCCGACAGCCTCCTCTGGAAACACCATATATTTT.

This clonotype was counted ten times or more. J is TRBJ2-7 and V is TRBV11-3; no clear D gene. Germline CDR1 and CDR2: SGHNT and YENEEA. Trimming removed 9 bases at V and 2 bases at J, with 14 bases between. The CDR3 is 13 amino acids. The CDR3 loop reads CASSGSTTYEQYF. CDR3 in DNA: TGTGCCAGTTCCGGTTCTACCACCTACGAGCAGTACTTC.

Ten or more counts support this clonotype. The chain's CDR3 is CAISELWDQGYNEQFF. The CDR3 bases are TGTGCCATCAGTGAGCTTTGGGACCAAGGGTACAATGAGCAGTTCTTC. This chain uses TRBV10-3 with TRBJ2-1; perhaps D is TRBD1 or TRBD2 (5 bases each). V was shortened by 2 bases and J by 4 bases, with 15 bases between the two germline ends. This CDR3 has 16 residues. In germline, CDR1 is ENHRY, CDR2 SYGVKD.

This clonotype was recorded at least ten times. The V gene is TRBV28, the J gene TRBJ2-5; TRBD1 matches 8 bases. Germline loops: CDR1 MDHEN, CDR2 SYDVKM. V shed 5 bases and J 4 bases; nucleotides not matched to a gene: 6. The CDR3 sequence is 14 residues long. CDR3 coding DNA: TGTGCCAGCAGTCCCCGGACAGGGCGAGAGACCCAGTACTTC. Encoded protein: CASSPRTGRETQYF.